The clone carrying this T cell receptor (beta chain) has just one count. Its target is unknown. This sample was taken from a study of blood T cells in healthy people across ages. Study-level points and caveats: While age rose, TCR beta diversity per million T cells dropped in a roughly linear way.

CDR3 length: 14 amino acids. The germline gives CDR1 SGHTA, CDR2 FQGNSA. V dropped 5 bases and J dropped 2; count of bases not matched to a gene: 3. For the second PCR, which ran for about 7 to 12 cycles, a sample-barcoded 5' primer and a J-beta primer mix were used. From each sample, at least 3 million paired-end reads containing CDR3 were obtained. TCRdb redid the calling of the 5' RACE reads with MiXCR, one entry per CDR3 protein. The repertoire includes about 1.8 million distinct CDR3 sequences, about 50% of them detected once, and around 2.1% sits in the top ten. The source material was blood. The V and J genes are TRBV7-2 and TRBJ2-4, with 7 positions matching TRBD1. The sequence was collected from a woman between 35 and 50 years old in good health. Written as DNA, the CDR3 is TGTGCCAGCAGCCCACAGGGGTCCAAAAACATTCAGTACTTC. This translates into CASSPQGSKNIQYF.